This TCR beta chain came from a study of blood T cell repertoires in COVID-19. Study in general: Acute-phase and convalescent COVID-19 samples originated in the United States, Italy and Spain. T cells, B-cell-depleted T cells, or PBMCs provided the cDNA or gDNA that served as material.

V was pared by 4 bases and J by 2 bases, with 5 bases between. CDR3 length: 12 amino acids. CDR1 is LNHDA and CDR2 is SQIVND in the germline V gene (reference sequence). Original data processing: Researchers report that nucleated cell counts were estimated from reference gene primer amplification. The protocol was immunoSEQ multiplex PCR, while the TCRdb copy is restricted to in-frame clones and leaves out a portion. Clone size and the V and J calls come from that table; the DNA yielded D and trimming. The sample lists approximately 120,000 clones; about 80% were seen once. What was sequenced was peripheral blood. This TCR was recovered from a woman aged 45-59 years with acute or convalescent COVID-19. V and J are TRBV19 and TRBJ1-2; the D is unclear. The CDR3 here is CASSKENYGYTF. Written as DNA, the CDR3 is TGTGCCAGTAGTAAGGAGAACTATGGCTACACCTTC.